This T cell receptor beta chain was recovered during a study of PD-1 blockade in mismatch repair-deficient tumors (dated by TCRdb to between 2016 and 2019). The study in broad terms: Between September 2013 and September 2016, the trial enrolled roughly 85 consecutive patients with 11 to 12 mismatch repair-deficient cancer types, every one of whom had been previously treated and was progressing. Tumor-associated T cell clones in the peripheral blood of patients responding to PD-1 blockade were tracked using deep sequencing of TCR CDR3 regions.

Mismatch repair deficiency in every enrolled patient was established by polymerase chain reaction or immunohistochemistry. A few patients who responded to pembrolizumab therapy underwent TCR sequencing. Pembrolizumab PD-1 blockade was prospectively tested in advanced mismatch repair-deficient cancers, regardless of tissue of origin, in the phase II trial. Serial peripheral blood T cell samples were collected before and at multiple times after starting PD-1 blockade. Blood sampling time points were reported as weeks after the first dose of pembrolizumab. On this clone: The target of this receptor is not known. There are no base qualities to consult, and no much larger clone falls within one base.

The library was produced with the immunoSEQ multiplex PCR assay. TCRdb's version of the immuneACCESS table is confined to in-frame rearrangements and falls short of the full clone set. An unresolved V gene accounts for under half of the shortfall where checked; the remainder is of unknown origin. The sample records more than 90,000 clones, 60% to 85% of which are singletons. The ten biggest clones cover 4.5% to 5.5% of the sample. The V and J ends are trimmed by 2 bases and 0 bases, leaving 5 bases between them. The CDR3 numbers 13 residues from cysteine through phenylalanine. Of the read, only the CDR3 DNA is kept; its 39 bases are in frame from base 1. CDR1 and CDR2, looked up from the germline V gene, are SQVTM and ANQGSEA. What the work shows at the level of the full study, not this receptor alone: Clones residing in the tumor, which were often undetectable in blood before treatment, expanded quickly after pembrolizumab and then contracted, generally before radiologic responses.

Recombination connected TRBV29-1 to TRBJ1-3, with the identity of the D gene unclear. Specimen: peripheral blood, collected about 13 months after starting pembrolizumab. This sequence originates from an adult with mismatch repair-deficient cancer. Here the CDR3 is given as CSVEQSSGNTIYF. The DNA sequence is given as TGCAGCGTTGAACAGAGCTCTGGAAACACCATATATTTT.